The clone carrying this T cell receptor beta chain came up once. The target antigen is unknown. The donors (healthy individuals) were bone marrow donors. V dropped 1 base and J dropped 0 bases, with 28 bases sitting between them. Germline CDR1 reads SGHDN; CDR2 reads FVKESK. The CDR3 totals 22 residues. This sample is drawn from a study of cytomegalovirus exposure and HLA in healthy donors. Findings and caveats of the study: With high specificity and sensitivity, the classifier reportedly diagnosed cytomegalovirus status. Later on, analysis showed that most CMV-associated TCR beta chains appeared to be HLA-restricted.

It was with 60 Vbeta and 13 Jbeta primers that the PCR ran. Authors' analysis steps: In a later analysis, of approximately 81 million unique beta chains, around 9.9 million appeared in at least two donors. Produced via immunoSEQ multiplex PCR; TCRdb's table is partial and in-frame only. The V and J calls and clone size come from that table; D and trimming were worked out from the DNA. The top ten hold 0.45% to 0.55% of the sample, which has 140,000 to 150,000 clones, 88% seen once. J is TRBJ2-1 and V is TRBV14, with a possible D match to TRBD2 (5 bases). The sequence came from a woman aged 40 to 55 in good health and CMV-seronegative. The sample was PBMCs. The CDR3 nucleotides read TGTGCCAGCAGCCAAGTCGAATGGAGGTTTAGGAATGGTCAATACTCCTACAATGAGCAGTTCTTC. It translates to CASSQVEWRFRNGQYSYNEQFF.